This record concerns one T cell receptor (beta chain) sequence. Antigen specificity is unknown. The data stem from a study of T-cell memory formation after mild COVID-19. Overall study: Largely donor-specific sequence clusters came from a couple of donors. Findings and limits, study-wide: Confirmation was lacking for SARS-CoV-2 specificity of second-wave clones that peaked on day 37. Among CD4+ contracting clones, most were CM and EM, and CD8+ ones EMRA.

Barcoded TCR alpha and TCR beta cDNA libraries with UMIs came from 5'RACE using constant-segment primers. One entry per CDR3 protein results from TCRdb running MiXCR on the 5' RACE reads. The sample yields approximately 570,000 distinct CDR3 sequences, approximately 18% seen once. This clonotype was sampled from an adult woman who had mild COVID-19 (a few samples of this study predate the infection). Cell type and time point are not known. Input material: PBMCs or a T cell subset sorted from them (not recorded which).

The CDR3 coding sequence is TGTGCCAGCAGCCAGTACAGAAACACCATATATTTT. Translation gives CASSQYRNTIYF. This chain joins TRBV3-1 and TRBJ1-3; unclear D gene. CDR3 length equals 12 residues. CDR1 is LGHDT, CDR2 YNNKEL, per germline (reference sequence). Trimming pared 3 bases from V and 5 bases from J, leaving 5 bases between. Full variable domain (rest looked up from reference TRBV3-1 and TRBJ1-3): DTAVSQTPKYLVTQMGNDKSIKCEQNLGHDTMYWYKQDSKKFLKIMFSYNNKELIINETVPNRFSPKSPDKAHLNLHINSLELGDSAVYFCASSQYRNTIYFGEGSWLTVV.